A selection of T cell receptor beta chains follows, all from one sample in a study of neurological immune-mediated disorders. TCRdb re-derived calls from the 5' RACE reads in MiXCR, one entry per CDR3 protein. The repertoire includes 55,000 to 65,000 distinct CDR3 sequences, less than 4% of them detected once, and roughly 2.3% sits in the top ten. The sequencing sample was made of PBMCs. The receptors originated from a woman aged 45-65 years with multiple sclerosis. Each CDR3 is given with its conserved first and last residue. The D gene is left open where the match is weak. The listing skips clone size in some rows; elsewhere it reads once, few, many or a size class.

cdr3_aa	cdr3_nt	j_call	d_call	clone_size	v_call
CATSEAGRQDTQYF	TGTGCCACCAGTGAGGCAGGGCGTCAAGATACGCAGTATTTT	TRBJ2-3	.	many	TRBV24-1
CSVGPTSGSSNTGELFF	TGCAGCGTCGGGCCGACTAGCGGGAGTTCGAACACCGGGGAGCTGTTTTTT	TRBJ2-2	TRBD2	many	TRBV29-1
CASGLAGGRGEQYF	TGTGCCAGCGGACTAGCGGGAGGGCGGGGCGAGCAGTACTTC	TRBJ2-7	TRBD2	many	TRBV12-3/TRBV12-4
CASSVDGRSYEQYF	TGTGCCAGCAGCGTAGACGGGAGGAGTTACGAGCAGTACTTC	TRBJ2-7	TRBD2	many	TRBV9
CAWSVRGQHSSYEQYF	TGTGCCTGGAGTGTACGTGGACAGCACAGCTCCTACGAGCAGTACTTC	TRBJ2-7	.	many	TRBV30
CSATRLDRSYEQYF	TGCAGTGCTACTCGACTAGATAGAAGCTACGAGCAGTACTTC	TRBJ2-7	.	few	TRBV20-1
CASPLETIRAGELFF	TGTGCCAGCCCTCTGGAGACCATTAGGGCCGGGGAGCTGTTTTTT	TRBJ2-2	.	many	TRBV5-8
CASSLAGAYNEQFF	TGTGCCAGCAGCCTAGCGGGGGCCTACAATGAGCAGTTCTTC	TRBJ2-1	TRBD2	many	TRBV11-2
CSARAQGKRETQYF	TGCAGTGCTAGAGCGCAGGGAAAGAGGGAGACCCAGTACTTC	TRBJ2-5	.	many	TRBV20-1
CASTLRGNGNTGELFF	TGTGCCAGCACCCTCAGGGGAAACGGGAACACCGGGGAGCTGTTTTTT	TRBJ2-2	.	many	TRBV5-8
CSACNSGGETQYF	TGCAGTGCTTGTAATTCAGGGGGAGAGACCCAGTACTTC	TRBJ2-5	TRBD1	many	TRBV20-1
CSARTPGTNDLHF	TGCAGTGCTAGAACCCCCGGTACCAACGACCTCCACTTT	TRBJ1-6	.	many	TRBV20-1
CASRDRVETEAFF	TGTGCCAGCAGGGACAGGGTAGAGACTGAAGCTTTCTTT	TRBJ1-1	TRBD1	many	TRBV5-8
CASSFSDSPLHF	TGTGCCAGCAGTTTCAGTGATTCACCCCTCCACTTT	TRBJ1-6	.	many	TRBV28
CASSRAQDTQYF	TGTGCCAGCAGCCGAGCCCAAGATACGCAGTATTTT	TRBJ2-3	.	many	TRBV3-1
CASSPAGTGRAGELFF	TGTGCCAGCAGCCCCGCCGGGACAGGGAGAGCCGGGGAGCTGTTTTTT	TRBJ2-2	TRBD1	few	TRBV7-2
CASSWGGRDSSYAQQYF	TGTGCCAGCAGCTGGGGGGGCCGGGACTCCTCCTACGCCCAGCAGTACTTC	TRBJ2-7	.	few	TRBV11-2
CASSKGQREETQYF	TGCGCCAGCAGCAAGGGACAGCGGGAGGAGACCCAGTACTTC	TRBJ2-5	.	many	TRBV5-1
CAISRTGTSGTGGETQYF	TGTGCCATCAGCCGAACCGGGACTAGCGGGACCGGAGGAGAGACCCAGTACTTC	TRBJ2-5	TRBD2	many	TRBV10-3
CAISERELGMDEQFF	TGTGCCATCAGTGAGCGGGAGTTGGGTATGGATGAGCAGTTCTTC	TRBJ2-1	.	many	TRBV10-3
CASSAVLAGDQNEQYF	TGCGCCAGCAGCGCCGTATTAGCGGGAGACCAGAACGAGCAGTACTTC	TRBJ2-7	TRBD2	many	TRBV5-1
CASSVLAGVEAGELFF	TGTGCCAGCAGCGTCCTAGCGGGAGTTGAGGCCGGGGAGCTGTTTTTT	TRBJ2-2	TRBD2	many	TRBV9
CASSLPGTNGNEQFF	TGCGCCAGCAGCTTGCCCGGGACTAATGGCAATGAGCAGTTCTTC	TRBJ2-1	TRBD2	many	TRBV5-1
CASSFGTGGDNEQFF	TGTGCCAGCAGCTTCGGGACAGGGGGAGACAATGAGCAGTTCTTC	TRBJ2-1	TRBD1	many	TRBV5-6
CATSRTLAGGHTGELFF	TGTGCCACCAGCAGGACCCTAGCGGGAGGGCACACCGGGGAGCTGTTTTTT	TRBJ2-2	TRBD2	few	TRBV15
CASSLGSGLSYEQYF	TGTGCCAGCAGCTTAGGAAGCGGACTTTCCTACGAGCAGTACTTC	TRBJ2-7	.	many	TRBV7-9
CASSPTASSYGYTF	TGTGCCAGCAGCCCGACAGCGTCAAGCTATGGCTACACCTTC	TRBJ1-2	.	many	TRBV12-3/TRBV12-4
CSVGVGEKLFF	TGCAGCGTTGGAGTAGGGGAAAAACTGTTTTTT	TRBJ1-4	.	many	TRBV29-1
CASSHHPIRDRIRRSNSPLHF	TGTGCCAGCAGCCATCACCCTATCCGGGACAGGATACGGCGAAGTAATTCACCCCTCCACTTT	TRBJ1-6	TRBD1	many	TRBV14
CAISASAYEQYF	TGTGCCATCAGCGCGTCCGCCTACGAGCAGTACTTC	TRBJ2-7	.	many	TRBV10-3
CASSEMTEQDTQYF	TGTGCCAGCAGTGAAATGACGGAACAAGATACGCAGTATTTT	TRBJ2-3	.	many	TRBV2
CASSRFPGPAYEQYF	TGTGCCAGCAGTCGCTTTCCGGGACCGGCCTACGAGCAGTACTTC	TRBJ2-7	.	many	TRBV2
CSVGLLGTDTQYF	TGCAGCGTTGGATTGTTGGGCACAGATACGCAGTATTTT	TRBJ2-3	.	many	TRBV29-1
CSAPRLAGTNEQFF	TGCAGCGCCCCGAGGCTAGCGGGGACTAATGAGCAGTTCTTC	TRBJ2-1	TRBD2	many	TRBV29-1
CSASPPGTGETSYEQYF	TGCAGTGCTAGCCCTCCCGGGACAGGAGAAACTTCCTACGAGCAGTACTTC	TRBJ2-7	TRBD1	.	TRBV20-1
CASGGQGISGTEAFF	TGTGCCAGCGGGGGACAGGGGATCAGTGGAACTGAAGCTTTCTTT	TRBJ1-1	TRBD1	few	TRBV3-1
CASRPQSGRTYEQYF	TGTGCCAGCAGGCCGCAGAGCGGGAGAACCTACGAGCAGTACTTC	TRBJ2-7	TRBD2	many	TRBV6-2/TRBV6-3
CASRQQGAGGANVLTF	TGTGCCAGCAGGCAACAGGGAGCTGGCGGGGCCAACGTCCTGACTTTC	TRBJ2-6	.	many	TRBV12-3/TRBV12-4
CASSRLAENTGELFF	TGCGCCAGCAGCCGACTAGCGGAGAACACCGGGGAGCTGTTTTTT	TRBJ2-2	TRBD2	many	TRBV5-1
CSARQDNPPNTEAFF	TGCAGTGCTAGGCAGGACAACCCGCCGAACACTGAAGCTTTCTTT	TRBJ1-1	.	many	TRBV20-1
CATAKGTDTQYF	TGTGCCACCGCGAAGGGTACAGATACGCAGTATTTT	TRBJ2-3	.	many	TRBV24-1
CSASAKGENYGYTF	TGCAGTGCTAGCGCAAAAGGGGAGAACTATGGCTACACCTTC	TRBJ1-2	.	many	TRBV20-1
CSASRGAPYEQYF	TGCAGTGCTAGCCGGGGGGCACCCTACGAGCAGTACTTC	TRBJ2-7	.	.	TRBV20-1
CSAWTSGRSYEQYF	TGCAGTGCTTGGACTAGCGGGCGCTCCTACGAGCAGTACTTC	TRBJ2-7	TRBD2	many	TRBV20-1
CASSVHGTSGYNEQFF	TGTGCCAGCAGCGTACACGGGACTAGCGGATACAATGAGCAGTTCTTC	TRBJ2-1	TRBD2	many	TRBV7-2
CASSWGSSLLEQYF	TGTGCCAGCAGCTGGGGTAGTAGCCTCCTCGAGCAGTACTTC	TRBJ2-7	.	many	TRBV7-8
CASSSGLAGVGSTDTQYF	TGTGCCAGCAGTTCGGGACTAGCGGGAGTTGGTAGCACAGATACGCAGTATTTT	TRBJ2-3	TRBD2	many	TRBV5-5
CASSQARASARTYEQYF	TGTGCCAGCAGCCAAGCAAGGGCTAGCGCGAGAACCTACGAGCAGTACTTC	TRBJ2-7	.	many	TRBV3-1
CASSHLSSGTTRNEQFF	TGTGCCAGCAGTCACCTGTCTAGCGGGACTACAAGGAATGAGCAGTTCTTC	TRBJ2-1	TRBD2	few	TRBV6-4
CASSPFSGSNTGELFF	TGTGCCAGCTCACCGTTTTCAGGGTCCAACACCGGGGAGCTGTTTTTT	TRBJ2-2	.	many	TRBV18
CASSLGGLHYQPQHF	TGCGCCAGCAGTCTGGGTGGACTGCACTATCAGCCCCAGCATTTT	TRBJ1-5	.	many	TRBV5-1
CASSLDLAGGSYEQYF	TGTGCCAGCAGCTTAGACCTAGCGGGAGGTTCCTACGAGCAGTACTTC	TRBJ2-7	TRBD2	many	TRBV7-2
CASSFRDDNQPQHF	TGTGCCAGCAGTTTCCGGGATGATAACCAGCCCCAGCATTTT	TRBJ1-5	.	many	TRBV12-3/TRBV12-4
CSAGGTEAFF	TGCAGTGCCGGGGGGACTGAAGCTTTCTTT	TRBJ1-1	.	many	TRBV20-1
CSVDRTGFF	TGCAGCGTTGATCGGACTGGTTTCTTC	TRBJ2-1	.	many	TRBV29-1
CATSDTPGQIGSGELFF	TGTGCCACCAGTGATACGCCGGGACAGATAGGCTCCGGGGAGCTGTTTTTT	TRBJ2-2	TRBD1	many	TRBV24-1
CASSRSAGEDEQYF	TGCGCCAGCAGCCGTTCGGCGGGAGAGGACGAGCAGTACTTC	TRBJ2-7	TRBD2	many	TRBV5-1
CASSGRTGGAYEQYF	TGTGCCAGCAGTGGGCGGACAGGGGGAGCCTACGAGCAGTACTTC	TRBJ2-7	TRBD1	few	TRBV27
CASSQGDSSSTDTQYF	TGTGCCAGCAGCCAAGGGGACTCCTCTAGCACAGATACGCAGTATTTT	TRBJ2-3	.	many	TRBV4-2